The rows below give T cell receptor beta chains drawn from one sample of a study of blood T cells in healthy people across ages. MiXCR was run by TCRdb on the 5' RACE reads, yielding one entry per CDR3 protein. Of around 320,000 distinct CDR3 sequences listed, 27% are singletons. The sample taken for sequencing was blood. Source of these receptors: a woman between 70 and 85 years old in good health. Both conserved end residues are part of each CDR3. D genes are given only for firm matches. Not all rows give a size; the values are once, few, many and, for expanded clones, a class.

- | TRBJ2-3 | TRBD2 | TRBV28 | CASTRGLAGADTQYF
- | TRBJ2-3 | TRBD1 | TRBV29-1 | CSIQDRGFTDTQYF
- | TRBJ2-5 | TRBD2 | TRBV5-1 | CASSFLAGGAGETQYF
- | TRBJ1-2 | - | TRBV9 | CASSVEPGSGYTF
few | TRBJ1-1 | - | TRBV12-3/TRBV12-4 | CASRLGQIEAFF
few | - | TRBD2 | TRBV7-9 | CATKPAGGPSSEQYF
many | TRBJ1-5 | - | TRBV5-1 | CASSLALDQPQHF
- | - | - | TRBV25-1 | CASNECNEQFF
- | TRBJ1-1 | - | TRBV4-1 | CASSQTSGQNTEAFF
many | TRBJ2-2 | - | TRBV10-2 | CASSVERRLNTGELFF
- | TRBJ2-6 | - | TRBV28 | CASSLNGYTGANVLTF
- | TRBJ2-5 | TRBD2 | TRBV10-2 | CAANGGGQETQYF
few | TRBJ2-1 | - | TRBV12-3/TRBV12-4 | CASSLALSEQFF
- | TRBJ1-4 | - | TRBV29-1 | CSAQTPAGENEELFF
many | TRBJ2-1 | - | TRBV12-3/TRBV12-4 | CASSSRRAEKIGGEQFF
many | TRBJ1-5 | - | TRBV5-6 | CASSHQGNGNQPQHF
- | TRBJ2-1 | TRBD2 | TRBV6-2/TRBV6-3 | CASRGLAAYNEQFF
few | TRBJ2-5 | - | TRBV6-1 | CASSEFVGVNEETQYF
few | TRBJ1-2 | - | TRBV29-1 | CSVEGAGGAGDGYTF
few | TRBJ2-6 | TRBD1 | TRBV5-1 | CASSLARTGPNSGANVLTF
few | TRBJ2-5 | TRBD1 | TRBV18 | CASSLNTGTALGETQYF
many | TRBJ2-1 | - | TRBV7-2 | CASSDQGSNHYNEQFF
- | TRBJ2-5 | TRBD1 | TRBV11-2 | CASSQATGQGLKTQYF
many | TRBJ2-2 | - | TRBV20-1 | CSARLGGPITGELFF